This T cell receptor beta chain is drawn from a study of cytotoxic CD8 clonotypes in ibrutinib-treated CLL. Overall study: Partial responders around 25, complete 2; 12 progressed and some 14 stayed in remission by median around 71 months. Study-wide points: Private clonotypes, not public ones, expanded at ibrutinib response. Measured clonality at baseline was greater than in age-matched healthy donors and tracked with circulating CD8+ T-cell counts. Clonality showed a rise at ibrutinib response that reversed toward baseline at progression.

On this clone: Its antigen is not identified.

In germline, CDR1 is LNHDA, CDR2 SQIVND (reference sequence). With 2 bases clipped from V and 10 bases from J, the junction kept 9 bases outside the gene matches. The CDR3 consists of 14 residues. Sequencing was performed with immunoSEQ multiplex PCR; in TCRdb, only in-frame clones are kept and a portion is missing. The sample shows approximately 350,000 clones, roughly two thirds of them seen only once. The sample here was PBMCs, taken after 36 months of ibrutinib treatment. The V gene is TRBV19, the J gene TRBJ1-2, with 8 bases aligning to TRBD1. This sequence originates from a human donor with chronic lymphocytic leukemia. The CDR3 is CASSIQTTGVDYTF. The CDR3 region has the DNA TGTGCCAGTAGTATACAAACGACAGGGGTCGACTACACCTTC.